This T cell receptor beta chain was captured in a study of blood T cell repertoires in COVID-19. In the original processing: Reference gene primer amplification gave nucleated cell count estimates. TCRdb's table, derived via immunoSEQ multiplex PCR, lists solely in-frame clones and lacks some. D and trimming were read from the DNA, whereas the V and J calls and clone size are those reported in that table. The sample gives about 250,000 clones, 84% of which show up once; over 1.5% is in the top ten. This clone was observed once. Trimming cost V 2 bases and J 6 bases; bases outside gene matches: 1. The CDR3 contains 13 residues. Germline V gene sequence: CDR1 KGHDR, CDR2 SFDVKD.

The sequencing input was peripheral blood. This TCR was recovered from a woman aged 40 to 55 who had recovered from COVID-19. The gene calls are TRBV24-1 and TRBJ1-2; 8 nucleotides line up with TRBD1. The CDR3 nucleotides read TGTGCCACCAGTGATTGGACAGGGAATGGCTACACCTTC. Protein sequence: CATSDWTGNGYTF.